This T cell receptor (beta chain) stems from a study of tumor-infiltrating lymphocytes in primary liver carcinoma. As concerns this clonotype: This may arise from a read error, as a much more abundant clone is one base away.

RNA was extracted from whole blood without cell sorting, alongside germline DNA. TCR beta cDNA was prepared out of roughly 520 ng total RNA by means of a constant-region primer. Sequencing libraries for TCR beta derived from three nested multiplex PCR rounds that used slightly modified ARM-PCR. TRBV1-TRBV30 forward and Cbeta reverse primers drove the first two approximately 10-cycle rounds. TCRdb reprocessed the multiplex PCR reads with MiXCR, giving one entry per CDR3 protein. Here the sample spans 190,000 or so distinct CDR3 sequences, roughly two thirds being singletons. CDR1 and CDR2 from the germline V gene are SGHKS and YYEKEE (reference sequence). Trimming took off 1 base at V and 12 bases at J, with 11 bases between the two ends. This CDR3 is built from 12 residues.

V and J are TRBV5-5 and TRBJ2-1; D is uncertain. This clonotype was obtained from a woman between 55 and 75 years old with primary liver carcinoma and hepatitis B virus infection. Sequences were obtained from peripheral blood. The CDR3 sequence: CASSLFLDGQFF. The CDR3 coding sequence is TGTGCCAGCAGCTTGTTCCTGGATGGGCAGTTCTTC.